This T cell receptor (beta chain) is from a study of T cells after posttransplantation cyclophosphamide. This clone has ten or more counts. Assay used: immunoSEQ multiplex PCR; TCRdb lists only in-frame clones, some missing. Recorded here are under 40,000 clones, with no singletons, and the ten leading clones hold 6.7%. After removal of 5 bases from V and 5 bases from J, the junction contained 7 bases not matched to a gene. The CDR3 totals 15 residues. CDR1 and CDR2 (germline): MNHEY, SMNVEV (reference sequence). The rearrangement links TRBV27 to TRBJ2-7, with 12 bases fitting TRBD1. The specimen sequenced was PBMCs. The clonotype comes from a woman in her fifties or sixties in good health and a related stem cell transplant donor. DNA of the CDR3: TGTGCCAGCAGTATCTCCGGGACAGGGGGCCACGAGCAGTACTTC. This codes for CASSISGTGGHEQYF.